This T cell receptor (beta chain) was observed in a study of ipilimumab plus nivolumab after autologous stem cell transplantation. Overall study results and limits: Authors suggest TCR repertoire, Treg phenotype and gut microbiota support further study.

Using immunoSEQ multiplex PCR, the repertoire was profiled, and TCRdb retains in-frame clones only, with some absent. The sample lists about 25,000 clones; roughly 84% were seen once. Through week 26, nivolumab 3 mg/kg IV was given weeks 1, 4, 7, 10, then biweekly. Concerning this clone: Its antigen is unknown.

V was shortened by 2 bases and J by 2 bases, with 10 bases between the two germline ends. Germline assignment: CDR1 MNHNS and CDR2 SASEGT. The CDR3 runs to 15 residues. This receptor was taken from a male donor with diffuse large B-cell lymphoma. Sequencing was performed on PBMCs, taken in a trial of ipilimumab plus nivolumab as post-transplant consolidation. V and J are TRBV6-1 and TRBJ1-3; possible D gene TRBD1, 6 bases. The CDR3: CASSEPGAAGNTIYF. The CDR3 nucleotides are TGTGCCAGCAGTGAACCAGGGGCAGCTGGAAACACCATATATTTT.